This T cell receptor beta chain was identified during a study of control samples from healthy donors and cancer patients. This clone was counted a single time. The CDR3 is 15 amino acids. V trimming: 5 bases; J trimming: 8 bases; junction bases outside the gene matches: 8. Per the germline V gene, CDR1 is MNHNY and CDR2 is SVGAGI (reference sequence). The table came from immunoSEQ multiplex PCR; TCRdb's copy has only in-frame clones and leaves some out. In the table there are about 120,000 clones, 88% of which are singletons. The sample was blood. The genes are TRBV6-6 and TRBJ2-1; 11 bases line up with TRBD2. This sequence originates from a man aged 40-50 years in good health. The CDR3, as DNA: TGTGCCAGCAGTCACGGACTAGCGGGTTTATATGAGCAGTTCTTC. Protein: CASSHGLAGLYEQFF.